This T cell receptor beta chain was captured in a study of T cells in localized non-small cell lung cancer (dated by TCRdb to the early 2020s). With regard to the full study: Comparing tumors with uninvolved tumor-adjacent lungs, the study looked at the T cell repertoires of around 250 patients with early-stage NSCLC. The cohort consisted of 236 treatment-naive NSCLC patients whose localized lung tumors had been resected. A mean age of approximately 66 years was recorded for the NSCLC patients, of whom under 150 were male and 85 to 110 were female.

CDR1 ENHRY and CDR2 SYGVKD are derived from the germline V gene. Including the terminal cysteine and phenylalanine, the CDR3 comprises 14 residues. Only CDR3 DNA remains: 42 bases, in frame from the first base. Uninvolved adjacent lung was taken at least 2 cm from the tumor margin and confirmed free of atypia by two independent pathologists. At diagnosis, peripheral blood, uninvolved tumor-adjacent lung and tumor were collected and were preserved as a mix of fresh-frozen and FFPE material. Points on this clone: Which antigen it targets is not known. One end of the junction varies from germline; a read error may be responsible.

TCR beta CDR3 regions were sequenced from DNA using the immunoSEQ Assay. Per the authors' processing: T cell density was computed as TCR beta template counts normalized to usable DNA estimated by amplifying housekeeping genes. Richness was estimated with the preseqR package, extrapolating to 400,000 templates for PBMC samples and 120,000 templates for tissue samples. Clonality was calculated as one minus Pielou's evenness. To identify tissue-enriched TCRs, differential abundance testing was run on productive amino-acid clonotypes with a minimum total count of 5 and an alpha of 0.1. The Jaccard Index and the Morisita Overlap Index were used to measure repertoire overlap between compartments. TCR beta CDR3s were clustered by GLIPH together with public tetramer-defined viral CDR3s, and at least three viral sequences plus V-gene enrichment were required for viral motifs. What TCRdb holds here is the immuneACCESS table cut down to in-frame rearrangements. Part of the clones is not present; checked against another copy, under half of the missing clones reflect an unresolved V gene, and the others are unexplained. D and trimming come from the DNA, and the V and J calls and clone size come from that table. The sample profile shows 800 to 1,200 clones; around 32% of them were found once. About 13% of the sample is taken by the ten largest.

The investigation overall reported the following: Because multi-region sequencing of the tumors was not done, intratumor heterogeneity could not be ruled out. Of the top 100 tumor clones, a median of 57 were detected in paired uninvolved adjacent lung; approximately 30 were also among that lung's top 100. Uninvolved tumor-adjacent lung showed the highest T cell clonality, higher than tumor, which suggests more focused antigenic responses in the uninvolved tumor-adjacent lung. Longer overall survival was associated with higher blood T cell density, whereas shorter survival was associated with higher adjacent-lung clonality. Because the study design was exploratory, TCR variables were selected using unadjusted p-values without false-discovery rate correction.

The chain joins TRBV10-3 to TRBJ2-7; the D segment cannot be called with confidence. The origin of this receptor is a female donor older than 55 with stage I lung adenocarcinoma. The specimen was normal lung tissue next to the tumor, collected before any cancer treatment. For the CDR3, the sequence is CANSEVHGFYEQYF. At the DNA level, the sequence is TGTGCCAACAGTGAAGTTCACGGCTTCTACGAGCAGTACTTC.